This T cell receptor (beta chain) was obtained from a study of T cells in Graves' hyperthyroidism and ophthalmopathy. Germline V CDR1 and CDR2: SGHTS, YDEGEE. This CDR3 has 14 amino acids. Trimming stripped 3 bases from V and 9 bases from J, with 16 bases between. Researchers amplified the TCR beta CDR3 regions from RNA transcripts. HTBI primers were used for first-round RT-PCR of the TCR CDR3. TCRdb itself ran the multiplex PCR reads through MiXCR, one entry per CDR3 protein. Of around 240,000 distinct CDR3 sequences in the sample, about 15% are singletons; the top ten hold under 35%. The table lists this clonotype with many counts. Uncontrolled infections, other autoimmune diseases, pregnancy or lactation led to exclusion of patients.

The chain is built from TRBV5-8 and TRBJ2-1, with D possibly being TRBD1 (6 bases). The sample taken for sequencing was blood. The source is a woman younger than 30 with Graves' ophthalmopathy. Here the CDR3 reads CASSSQGRPAEQFF. The CDR3 nucleotides are TGTGCCAGCAGCTCGCAGGGGCGTCCCGCTGAGCAGTTCTTC. Combining the CDR3 with reference TRBV5-8 and TRBJ2-1 gives the whole variable domain EAGVTQSPTHLIKTRGQQATLRCSPISGHTSVYWYQQALGLGLQFLLWYDEGEERNRGNFPPRFSGRQFPNYSSELNVNALELEDSALYLCASSSQGRPAEQFFGPGTRLTVL.